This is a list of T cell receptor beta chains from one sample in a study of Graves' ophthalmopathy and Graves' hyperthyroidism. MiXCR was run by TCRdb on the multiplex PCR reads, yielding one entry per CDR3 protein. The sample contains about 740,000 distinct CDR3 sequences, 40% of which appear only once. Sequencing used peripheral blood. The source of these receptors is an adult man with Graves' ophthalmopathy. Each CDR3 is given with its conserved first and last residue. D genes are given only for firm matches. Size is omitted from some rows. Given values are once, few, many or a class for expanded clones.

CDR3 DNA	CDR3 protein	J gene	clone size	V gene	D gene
TGCAGCGTTGACGGACAGGGGGCGCTAACTTACGAGCAGTACTTC	CSVDGQGALTYEQYF	TRBJ2-7	many	TRBV29-1	TRBD1
TGTGCCAGCAGGGATGGGGGGGGGAACACTGAAGCTTTCTTT	CASRDGGGNTEAFF	TRBJ1-1	few	TRBV2	-
TGTGCCAGCAGCGTAGGACAGGGTACGCTCCACTTT	CASSVGQGTLHF	TRBJ1-6	-	TRBV9	TRBD1
TGTGCCAGCAGCTTTATTGGCGGGACAGGGTCCTACGAGCAGTACTTC	CASSFIGGTGSYEQYF	TRBJ2-7	few	TRBV7-9	TRBD1
TGTGCCAGCAGCTTAATGGCCGGGACAGGAAACACCATATATTTT	CASSLMAGTGNTIYF	TRBJ1-3	once	TRBV7-9	-
TGTGCCAGCCGAGCGTACGGAAACACCATATATTTT	CASRAYGNTIYF	TRBJ1-3	many	TRBV11-2	-
TGCGCCAGCAGTGGGAAGGACAGGGAGGAATCCTACGAGCAGTACTTC	CASSGKDREESYEQYF	TRBJ2-7	-	TRBV10-1	TRBD1
TGTGCCAGCAGCTCAGAGGGACAGGGGGCGTCTTCACCCCTCCACTTT	CASSSEGQGASSPLHF	TRBJ1-6	-	TRBV7-9	TRBD1
TGTGCCAGCAGCTTGGCCCCCAAGACAGGGGGCGGGAGGAACACTGAAGCTTTCTTT	CASSLAPKTGGGRNTEAFF	TRBJ1-1	few	TRBV25-1	TRBD1
TGTGCCAGTAGTATAGAATTCGGGAAGGGAGAGACCCAGTACTTC	CASSIEFGKGETQYF	TRBJ2-5	few	TRBV19	-
TGTGCCAACAATGGCAGAAACACCGGGGAGCTGTTTTTT	CANNGRNTGELFF	TRBJ2-2	-	TRBV7-9	-
TGTGCCAGCGGCGTAGCCAGTTCCCAATATAATTCACCCCTCCACTTT	CASGVASSQYNSPLHF	TRBJ1-6	-	TRBV9	-
TGTGCCAGCAGCCCGGCCCGGACGGACCTAAACTATGGCTACACCTTC	CASSPARTDLNYGYTF	TRBJ1-2	once	TRBV5-6	-
TGCAGTGCTAACCCCCCGGCGGGACAGGGGGCCTACGAGCAGTACTTC	CSANPPAGQGAYEQYF	TRBJ2-7	-	TRBV20-1	TRBD1
TGTGCCAGCAGGACAGGAGGATATACTGAAGCTTTCTTT	CASRTGGYTEAFF	TRBJ1-1	many	TRBV7-9	-
TGTGCCAGCAGTTATAGTCAGGGCCCCTCACCCCTCCACTTT	CASSYSQGPSPLHF	TRBJ1-6	-	TRBV10-3	-
TGCAGTGCTAGAGATTGGATGTTCTTTACTGAAGCTTTCTTT	CSARDWMFFTEAFF	TRBJ1-1	-	TRBV20-1	-
TGTGCCAGCGGGACAGGGGGCGAAGGCTATGGCTACACCTTC	CASGTGGEGYGYTF	TRBJ1-2	-	TRBV6-1	TRBD1
TGTGCCAGCAGCACCGATACGGTCGGGGAGCTGTTTTTT	CASSTDTVGELFF	TRBJ2-2	many	TRBV12-3/TRBV12-4	-
TGCAGCTTACGACAGGGGGCCTCTGGGGCCAACGTCCTGACTTTC	CSLRQGASGANVLTF	TRBJ2-6	-	TRBV29-1	TRBD1
TGCAGCGTCCGTACCACGAAGAGTAGGAGCTCCTACGAGCAGTACTTC	CSVRTTKSRSSYEQYF	TRBJ2-7	few	TRBV29-1	-